A selection of T cell receptor beta chains follows, all from one sample in a study of regulatory T cells in long-lasting Graves disease. One entry per CDR3 protein, called by TCRdb with MiXCR from the multiplex PCR reads. The sample includes a few hundred thousand distinct CDR3 sequences, 23% of them seen just once. Sequencing was performed on peripheral blood mononuclear cells (PBMCs), taken when the disease was refractory, from a patient treated with antithyroid drugs. The receptors originated from a female donor with Graves disease. Both conserved end residues are part of each CDR3. The D gene is left open where the match is weak. Only some rows state a clone size, as once, few, many or a class for expanded clones.

J gene	V gene	D gene	CDR3 length	clone size	CDR3 protein	CDR3 DNA
TRBJ1-1	TRBV7-2	NA	18	many	CASSLALIGGGLNTEAFF	TGTGCCAGCAGCTTAGCTCTAATTGGGGGGGGGTTGAACACTGAAGCTTTCTTT
TRBJ2-7	TRBV12-3/TRBV12-4	TRBD2	15	many	CASSDTSGRAYEQYF	TGTGCCAGCAGCGATACTAGCGGGAGGGCCTACGAGCAGTACTTC
TRBJ1-2	TRBV7-9	TRBD1	15	NA	CASSPGQGVSDGYTF	TGTGCCAGCAGCCCCGGACAGGGGGTGTCCGATGGCTACACCTTC
TRBJ2-5	TRBV6-1	NA	14	NA	CASMIYARQGTQYF	TGTGCCAGCATGATTTATGCCCGGCAAGGGACCCAGTACTTC
TRBJ2-2	TRBV20-1	TRBD2	15	NA	CSARSSGNLAGELFF	TGCAGTGCTAGATCTAGCGGGAATCTGGCCGGGGAGCTGTTTTTT
TRBJ1-1	TRBV7-9	NA	12	few	CASSLAQSEAFF	TGTGCCAGCAGCTTGGCTCAGTCGGAAGCTTTCTTT
TRBJ2-7	TRBV28	NA	12	many	CASSFRNLEQYF	TGTGCCAGCAGTTTTCGGAACCTCGAGCAGTACTTC
TRBJ2-6	TRBV19	NA	16	NA	CASSPEELPGANVLTF	TGTGCCAGTAGTCCAGAGGAGCTCCCTGGGGCCAACGTCCTGACTTTC
TRBJ1-2	TRBV29-1	NA	13	many	CSVEDAPLYGYTF	TGCAGCGTTGAAGATGCCCCGCTCTATGGCTACACCTTC
TRBJ2-6	TRBV30	NA	16	few	CAWRGRRLSGANVLTF	TGTGCCTGGAGGGGCCGCAGACTCTCTGGGGCCAACGTCCTGACTTTC
TRBJ2-5	TRBV2	TRBD2	14	NA	CASSGIAGVETQYF	TGTGCCAGCAGTGGAATAGCGGGAGTAGAGACCCAGTACTTC
TRBJ1-2	TRBV5-6	TRBD1	15	few	CASSPQGRPDYGYTF	TGTGCCAGCAGCCCACAGGGGCGACCGGACTATGGCTACACCTTC
TRBJ1-2	TRBV5-1	NA	16	few	CASSLDSTRGNYGYTF	TGCGCCAGCAGCTTGGACTCAACAAGGGGGAACTATGGCTACACCTTC
TRBJ1-1	TRBV7-9	NA	15	NA	CASSDGHPGGTEAFF	TGTGCCAGCAGCGACGGACACCCCGGTGGCACTGAAGCTTTCTTT
TRBJ2-2	TRBV7-3	NA	15	NA	CASSPRGGNTGELFF	TGTGCCAGCAGCCCCAGGGGGGGTAACACCGGGGAGCTGTTTTTT
TRBJ2-7	TRBV28	TRBD1	15	NA	CASQGSGTGGHEQYF	TGTGCCAGCCAGGGGTCCGGGACAGGGGGACACGAGCAGTACTTC
TRBJ1-2	TRBV5-1	TRBD1	16	NA	CASSLILSTGGYGYTF	TGCGCCAGCAGCTTGATCCTGTCCACAGGGGGCTATGGCTACACCTTC
TRBJ1-2	TRBV27	TRBD1	15	NA	CASSFPTGVNYGYTF	TGTGCCAGCAGTTTCCCGACAGGGGTTAACTATGGCTACACCTTC
TRBJ1-2	TRBV15	TRBD1	15	many	CATSREASGGEGYTF	TGTGCCACCAGCAGAGAGGCGTCAGGGGGAGAGGGCTACACCTTC
TRBJ2-1	TRBV7-8	TRBD1	14	few	CASSLWTGNNEQFF	TGTGCCAGCAGCTTATGGACAGGGAACAATGAGCAGTTCTTC
TRBJ2-7	TRBV11-2	NA	13	NA	CASSFVHQYEQYF	TGTGCCAGCAGCTTTGTTCATCAATACGAGCAGTACTTC
TRBJ2-1	TRBV18	NA	11	few	CASSPGLEQFF	TGTGCCAGCTCACCAGGACTGGAGCAGTTCTTC
TRBJ2-2	TRBV27	NA	15	few	CASSLSGPTPGELFF	TGTGCCAGCAGTTTATCGGGGCCGACACCCGGGGAGCTGTTTTTT
TRBJ2-1	TRBV24-1	NA	11	few	CATSAGDEQFF	TGTGCCACCAGTGCAGGGGATGAGCAGTTCTTC
TRBJ1-4	TRBV19	NA	12	few	CASAGAFEKLFF	TGTGCCAGTGCCGGGGCCTTTGAAAAACTGTTTTTT
TRBJ2-2	TRBV19	NA	14	NA	CASSLNSRPGELFF	TGTGCCAGTAGTCTCAATAGCAGGCCCGGGGAGCTGTTTTTT
TRBJ1-1	TRBV18	NA	13	few	CASSPPMRTEAFF	TGTGCCAGCTCACCACCGATGCGGACTGAAGCTTTCTTT
TRBJ1-5	TRBV2	NA	13	many	CASSDVRNQPQHF	TGTGCCAGCAGTGACGTCAGAAATCAGCCCCAGCATTTT
TRBJ2-5	TRBV12-3/TRBV12-4	NA	13	many	CASSLGPQETQYF	TGTGCCAGCAGTTTGGGGCCTCAAGAGACCCAGTACTTC
TRBJ2-7	TRBV7-2	NA	12	many	CASSLRQYEQYF	TGTGCCAGCAGCTTACGACAGTACGAGCAGTACTTC
TRBJ2-7	TRBV6-1	NA	17	many	CASSTRLSAGSPYEQYF	TGTGCCAGCAGTACGCGATTATCGGCAGGATCCCCTTACGAGCAGTACTTC
TRBJ1-3	TRBV30	TRBD1	15	few	CAWSGRGRPGNTIYF	TGTGCCTGGAGTGGCAGGGGGCGCCCGGGAAACACCATATATTTT
TRBJ1-1	TRBV7-8	TRBD1	14	few	CASSRYRGEREAFF	TGTGCCAGCAGCCGCTACAGGGGTGAGCGTGAAGCTTTCTTT
TRBJ1-5	TRBV19	NA	15	few	CASKGGGRLSQPQHF	TGTGCCAGTAAGGGCGGGGGGCGCCTATCTCAGCCCCAGCATTTT
TRBJ2-7	TRBV19	NA	15	many	CASSIGSGGGYEQYF	TGTGCCAGTAGTATAGGTTCGGGTGGAGGCTACGAGCAGTACTTC
TRBJ1-4	TRBV2	NA	14	many	CASTTQAGIEKLFF	TGTGCCAGCACCACACAGGCGGGAATTGAAAAACTGTTTTTT
TRBJ2-7	TRBV7-9	NA	12	NA	CASSPILLEQYF	TGTGCCAGCAGCCCAATACTTTTAGAGCAGTACTTC
TRBJ1-1	TRBV7-3	NA	13	NA	CASSLTLTGEAFF	TGTGCCAGCAGCTTAACGTTGACAGGTGAAGCTTTCTTT
TRBJ2-1	TRBV7-9	NA	15	NA	CASSLGRLDLREQFF	TGTGCCAGCAGCTTAGGACGCCTAGACCTCAGGGAGCAGTTCTTC
TRBJ1-4	TRBV29-1	NA	14	few	CSVEVDSLVGKLFF	TGCAGCGTTGAAGTGGACAGTCTAGTAGGAAAACTGTTTTTT
TRBJ2-5	TRBV15	TRBD2	18	few	CATSRGGRAEGVGETQYF	TGTGCCACCAGCAGAGGGGGGAGGGCAGAGGGCGTGGGGGAGACCCAGTACTTC
TRBJ2-7	TRBV11-2	NA	16	many	CASSLGTADGTYEQYF	TGTGCCAGCAGCTTAGGGACTGCTGACGGCACCTACGAGCAGTACTTC
TRBJ2-5	TRBV5-1	NA	14	NA	CASRKGPEQETQYF	TGCGCCAGCAGAAAGGGGCCTGAGCAAGAGACCCAGTACTTC
TRBJ2-7	TRBV15	NA	13	NA	CATSKLDNYEQYF	TGTGCCACCAGCAAGCTAGACAACTACGAGCAGTACTTC
TRBJ1-1	TRBV20-1	TRBD1	11	few	CSARDRGRAFF	TGCAGTGCTAGGGACAGGGGGCGAGCTTTCTTT
TRBJ1-1	TRBV5-1	NA	17	few	CASSFENTVDGNTEAFF	TGCGCCAGCAGCTTCGAAAACACAGTCGATGGGAACACTGAAGCTTTCTTT
TRBJ1-1	TRBV28	TRBD1	16	many	CASSDTGGTYGTEAFF	TGTGCCAGCAGTGATACAGGGGGGACGTACGGCACTGAAGCTTTCTTT
TRBJ2-2	TRBV12-3/TRBV12-4	NA	15	many	CASLPGGRGTGELFF	TGTGCCAGCCTGCCTGGGGGCCGGGGGACCGGGGAGCTGTTTTTT
TRBJ1-2	TRBV15	NA	15	NA	CATSRDLGQLYGYTF	TGTGCCACCAGCAGAGATCTAGGGCAGCTATATGGCTACACCTTC
TRBJ2-7	TRBV29-1	TRBD1	13	NA	CSVLRQGVYEQYF	TGCAGCGTTTTAAGACAGGGGGTCTACGAGCAGTACTTC
TRBJ2-4	TRBV20-1	NA	14	NA	CSASPPGLKNIQYF	TGCAGTGCGAGCCCACCGGGTCTCAAAAACATTCAGTACTTC
TRBJ1-2	TRBV28	NA	16	many	CASSTAGATSNYGYTF	TGTGCCAGCAGTACCGCAGGGGCGACCTCTAACTATGGCTACACCTTC
TRBJ1-1	TRBV7-9	NA	14	NA	CASSLMSMNTEALF	TGTGCCAGCAGCCTAATGTCCATGAACACTGAAGCTCTCTTT
TRBJ2-7	TRBV28	TRBD2	14	many	CASTPWREAGEQYF	TGTGCCAGCACCCCATGGCGGGAGGCTGGCGAGCAGTACTTC
TRBJ1-1	TRBV5-1	TRBD1	15	NA	CASSRDRGDRTEAFF	TGCGCCAGCAGCCGGGACAGGGGGGATAGGACTGAAGCTTTCTTT